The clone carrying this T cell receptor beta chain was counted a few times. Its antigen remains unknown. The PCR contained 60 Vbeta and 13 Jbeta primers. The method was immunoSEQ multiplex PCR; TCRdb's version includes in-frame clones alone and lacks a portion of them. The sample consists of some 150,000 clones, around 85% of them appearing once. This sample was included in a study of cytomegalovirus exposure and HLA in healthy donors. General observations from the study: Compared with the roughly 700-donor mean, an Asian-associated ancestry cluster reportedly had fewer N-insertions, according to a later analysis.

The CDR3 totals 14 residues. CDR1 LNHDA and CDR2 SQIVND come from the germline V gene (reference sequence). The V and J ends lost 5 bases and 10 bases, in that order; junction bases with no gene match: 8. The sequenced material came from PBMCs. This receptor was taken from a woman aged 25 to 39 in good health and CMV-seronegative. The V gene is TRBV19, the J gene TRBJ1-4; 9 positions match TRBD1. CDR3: CASSPDRGIGKLFF. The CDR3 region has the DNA TGTGCCAGTAGTCCCGACAGGGGGATAGGAAAACTGTTTTTT.